The 13 T cell receptor beta chains listed next were all sequenced from one sample in a study of cytotoxic CD8 clonotypes in ibrutinib-treated CLL. Data came from immunoSEQ multiplex PCR; TCRdb stores just in-frame clones and leaves some out. The sample yields 14,000 or so clones, 55% to 70% seen once. Sequenced here: PBMCs, sampled before ibrutinib treatment. The receptors originated from a human donor with chronic lymphocytic leukemia.

This clone is medium-sized (0.01 to 0.1%) in the sample. This CDR3 reads CASNRDRVGNEQFF. In nucleotides, the CDR3 is TGCGCCAGCAACCGGGACAGGGTAGGGAATGAGCAGTTCTTC. V is TRBV10-1 and J is TRBJ2-1; 9 nucleotides align to TRBD1. CDR1 and CDR2 (germline): WNHNN, SYGVQD (reference sequence). The trim removed 7 bases at V and 7 bases at J, leaving 8 bases unmatched. This CDR3 contains 14 residues.

This clone was recorded only once. The chain recombines TRBV5-4 with TRBJ2-7; the D gene is possibly TRBD2 (5 bases). The V gene's germline CDR1 is SGHNT and CDR2 YYREEE (reference sequence). Trimming took off 3 bases at V and 0 bases at J, with 10 bases between the two ends. The CDR3 contains 14 residues. The CDR3 sequence: CASSSPGSSYEQYF. For the CDR3, the DNA is TGTGCCAGCAGCTCCCCTGGGAGCTCCTACGAGCAGTACTTC. The full variable domain, its missing parts supplied by reference TRBV5-4 and TRBJ2-7, is ETGVTQSPTHLIKTRGQQVTLRCSSQSGHNTVSWYQQALGQGPQFIFQYYREEENGRGNFPPRFSGLQFPNYSSELNVNALELDDSALYLCASSSPGSSYEQYFGPGTRLTVT.

The chain couples TRBV7-9 to TRBJ2-7; 8 nucleotides line up with TRBD1. CDR3 length equals 15 residues. From germline, CDR1 is SEHNR and CDR2 FQNEAQ (reference sequence). The trim removed 6 bases at V and 1 base at J, leaving 8 bases unmatched. The DNA of the CDR3 is TGTGCCAGCAGTCCAGGACAGGGCGGATCCTACGAGCAGTACTTC. It translates to CASSPGQGGSYEQYF.

The V call is TRBV27, the J call TRBJ2-3; D remains ambiguous. V was cut by 3 bases and J by 4 bases, with 8 bases left in between. The CDR3 spans 13 residues. Per germline, CDR1 MNHEY and CDR2 SMNVEV (reference sequence). CDR3 in amino acids: CASSFTSPDTQYF. The CDR3 DNA reads as TGTGCCAGCAGTTTTACTTCCCCAGATACGCAGTATTTT.

The chain recombines TRBV27 with TRBJ2-7; 9 nucleotides match TRBD1. Germline loops: CDR1 MNHEY, CDR2 SMNVEV (reference sequence). The CDR3 length is 15 residues. V trimming: 5 bases; J trimming: 0 bases; junction bases outside the gene matches: 5. The CDR3 here is CASSLGQGGSYEQYF. In nucleotides, the CDR3 is TGTGCCAGCAGTCTGGGACAGGGCGGCTCCTACGAGCAGTACTTC.

The chain couples TRBV19 to TRBJ2-1; 8 bases fit TRBD2. The CDR3 loop spans 14 amino acids. J lost 6 bases, V lost 3 bases, and 4 bases had no gene match. Per germline, CDR1 LNHDA and CDR2 SQIVND (reference sequence). CDR3 nucleotide sequence: TGTGCCAGTAGTATTCGGGGGGGCCTCAATGAGCAGTTCTTC. Encoded protein: CASSIRGGLNEQFF. The variable domain in full, completed from reference TRBV19 and TRBJ2-1, reads DGGITQSPKYLFRKEGQNVTLSCEQNLNHDAMYWYRQDPGQGLRLIYYSQIVNDFQKGDIAEGYSVSREKKESFPLTVTSAQKNPTAFYLCASSIRGGLNEQFFGPGTRLTVL.

The chain combines TRBV12-5 with TRBJ2-5, with D tentatively TRBD1 or TRBD2 (5 bases each). This CDR3 region has 15 residues. Germline CDR1 reads LGHNT; CDR2 reads FRNRAP. V shed 4 bases and J shed 0 bases, with 12 bases lying between them. The CDR3 is CASGSGTFNQETQYF. CDR3 DNA: TGTGCTAGTGGTTCGGGGACGTTTAACCAAGAGACCCAGTACTTC.

This clone was counted between two and nine times. Mismatch with germline at one junction end may stem from a read error. The chain uses TRBV27 and TRBJ2-1, with TRBD2 matching 7 bases. The CDR3 is 12 residues long. In germline, CDR1 is MNHEY, CDR2 SMNVEV (reference sequence). This CDR3 is CASRFQRGEQFF. The CDR3 nucleotides read TGTGCCAGCCGTTTTCAGCGGGGAGAGCAGTTCTTC.

The genes are TRBV19 and TRBJ2-7, with 7 nucleotides matching TRBD1. Losses at the gene ends were 5 bases for V and 3 bases for J; bases not matched to a gene: 7. The CDR3 contains 14 residues. Germline values: CDR1 LNHDA, CDR2 SQIVND (reference sequence). The CDR3 spells CASSWDSYGYEQYF. Here the CDR3 DNA reads TGTGCCAGTAGTTGGGACAGTTACGGCTACGAGCAGTACTTC. Using reference TRBV19 and TRBJ2-7 for the parts outside the CDR3, the full variable domain is DGGITQSPKYLFRKEGQNVTLSCEQNLNHDAMYWYRQDPGQGLRLIYYSQIVNDFQKGDIAEGYSVSREKKESFPLTVTSAQKNPTAFYLCASSWDSYGYEQYFGPGTRLTVT.

The chain links TRBV2 to TRBJ1-1, with D tentatively TRBD1 (5 bases). The CDR3 is 14 residues long. CDR1 is SNHLY and CDR2 is FYNNEI in the germline V gene. Deletions cut 5 bases from V and 1 base from J, with 11 bases between. CDR3 region: CASSLRDENTEAFF. The DNA of the CDR3 is TGTGCCAGCAGTCTCCGGGACGAGAACACTGAAGCTTTCTTT.

The J gene is TRBJ2-3, the V gene TRBV11-2, with 7 bases identical to TRBD2. Germline V gene data show CDR1 as SGHAT and CDR2 as FQNNGV. The CDR3 is made up of 15 amino acids. The V segment lost 6 bases and the J segment 1 base; nucleotides outside the gene matches: 7. The DNA for the CDR3 is TGTGCCAGCAGAAGTATAGCGGGCCGCACAGATACGCAGTATTTT. Encoded protein: CASRSIAGRTDTQYF. The variable domain in full, completed from reference TRBV11-2 and TRBJ2-3, reads EAGVAQSPRYKIIEKRQSVAFWCNPISGHATLYWYQQILGQGPKLLIQFQNNGVVDDSQLPKDRFSAERLKGVDSTLKIQPAKLEDSAVYLCASRSIAGRTDTQYFGPGTRLTVL.

The chain couples TRBV27 to TRBJ1-2; D possibly corresponds to TRBD1 (6 bases). Germline lookup yields CDR1 MNHEY and CDR2 SMNVEV (reference sequence). The CDR3 is 12 residues long. Trimming removed 7 bases from V and 6 bases from J, with 12 bases in between. In DNA, the CDR3 is TGTGCCAGCACCACCGCAGGGGATGGCTACACCTTC. Translating gives CASTTAGDGYTF.

V and J are TRBV18 and TRBJ2-2, with D unresolved. The CDR3 is 13 amino acids. Trimming took off 3 bases at V and 7 bases at J, with 9 bases between the two ends. The germline V gene encodes CDR1 KGHSH and CDR2 LQKENI. The CDR3 reads CASSPYSNGELFF. The CDR3 DNA reads TGTGCCAGCTCACCTTACAGTAACGGGGAGCTGTTTTTT.